The clone carrying this TCR beta chain has more than one count but fewer than ten. Its antigen is undetermined. The sample originates from a study of response to subunit inactivated influenza vaccine. Findings and caveats of the study: A suggestion made by the authors is that each seasonal influenza vaccination recruits few new T cells.

Germline V gene lookup returns CDR1 SGHDT and CDR2 YYEEEE. The CDR3 consists of 15 residues. V was trimmed by 4 bases and J by 2 bases, leaving 15 bases between them. TCRdb reprocessed the RT-PCR reads via MiXCR and lists one record per CDR3 protein. The sample yields about 830,000 distinct CDR3 sequences, under 20% seen once. This receptor was obtained from a man over 45 who received an inactivated influenza vaccine. This chain links TRBV5-6 with TRBJ1-1; maybe TRBD1 (6 bases). Here the sequenced sample was PBMCs from blood, taken 5 days after vaccination. The CDR3 reads CASSGPRDKNTEAFF. CDR3 sequence (DNA): TGTGCCAGCAGCGGGCCCCGGGACAAAAACACTGAAGCTTTCTTT.